Detailed here is one T cell receptor (beta chain). Antigen specificity is unknown. Trimming shortened V by 3 bases and J by 2 bases, and 14 bases separated the two germline ends. This CDR3 is 15 amino acids long. Germline CDR1 reads SGHDT; CDR2 reads YYEEEE. Measured with immunoSEQ multiplex PCR; TCRdb has only the in-frame clones, and not every one. Among 600,000 to 700,000 clones listed, approximately 73% were seen once. This entry is derived from a study of shared clonotypes between healthy human individuals. Findings and caveats of the study: Richness estimates generally favored naive over memory subsets.

Every donor, a Caucasian adult, lived in Nashville, Tennessee. Sequences were obtained from memory CD4+ T cells sorted from blood. Subset described: CD45RA-negative fraction. The receptor's source is a woman aged 25 to 45 in good health. V gene TRBV5-6 combines with J gene TRBJ2-5; D remains unclear. This CDR3 reads CASSSPETFQETQYF. CDR3 DNA sequence: TGTGCCAGCAGCTCCCCTGAGACTTTTCAAGAGACCCAGTACTTC. Using reference TRBV5-6 and TRBJ2-5 for the parts outside the CDR3, the full variable domain is DAGVTQSPTHLIKTRGQQVTLRCSPKSGHDTVSWYQQALGQGPQFIFQYYEEEERQRGNFPDRFSGHQFPNYSSELNVNALLLGDSALYLCASSSPETFQETQYFGPGTRLLVL.